Each of the 7 T cell receptor beta chains below was sequenced from the same sample in a study of human T cells and chemical hapten exposure (dated by TCRdb to the early 2020s). Total RNA was extracted from unfractionated whole blood collected in Tempus Blood RNA tubes. Library generation was performed with 5' RACE. The instrument was an Illumina MiSeq. Through fastp at Q25 and MiXCR, TCRdb rebuilt clones from the public reads, retaining in-frame beta chains. CDR3 protein duplicates are merged, each entry listing the most common genes and DNA. The sample profile shows about 110,000 distinct CDR3 sequences; around 20% of them were found once. The ten largest make up around 2.7% of the sample. Receptor source: a human donor in good health.

The rearrangement links TRBV3-1 to TRBJ2-2; D gene uncertain. The germline V and J ends were trimmed by 4 bases and 5 bases, with 14 bases remaining between them. This CDR3 has 15 residues. CDR1 is LGHDT and CDR2 is YNNKEL in the germline V gene (reference sequence). The CDR3 nucleotides read TGTGCCAGCAGCCCACGTCGGACCATTACCGGGGAGCTGTTTTTT. Its protein is CASSPRRTITGELFF.

The chain uses TRBV6-5 and TRBJ2-3; no reliable D call. CDR3 length equals 17 residues. Trimming took 2 bases from V and 2 from J, leaving 17 bases between them. In germline, CDR1 is MNHEY, CDR2 SVGAGI. This CDR3 reads CASSYTIAGFSTDTQYF. For the CDR3, the DNA is TGTGCCAGCAGTTACACCATCGCAGGATTTTCCACAGATACGCAGTATTTT.

The gene calls are TRBV6-1 and TRBJ2-7; TRBD1 or TRBD2 may be the D gene (5 bases each). Germline CDR1 reads MNHNS; CDR2 reads SASEGT. CDR3 size: 14 residues. V was shortened by 7 bases and J by 0 bases, with 13 bases between the two germline ends. CDR3 nucleotide sequence: TGTGCCAGCAACTATGGGACGGCCTCCTACGAGCAGTACTTC. Its translation is CASNYGTASYEQYF.

The chain links TRBV20-1 to TRBJ2-6; D call uncertain. This CDR3 spans 14 amino acids. CDR1 and CDR2 (germline): DFQATT, SNEGSKA (reference sequence). The V end lost 3 bases, the J end lost 0 bases, and 6 bases lay between the germline ends. The CDR3 is CSASYLSGANVLTF. The DNA of the CDR3 is TGCAGTGCTAGCTATCTCTCTGGGGCCAACGTCCTGACTTTC.

This chain uses TRBV6-2 or TRBV6-3 with TRBJ2-7, with 11 bases that match TRBD1. Germline values: CDR1 MNHEY, CDR2 SVGEGT. V lost 2 bases and J lost 3; bases outside the gene matches: 3. CDR3 length equals 15 residues. CDR3 nucleotide sequence: TGTGCCAGCAGTTACGGGGGGACAGGGGGCTACGAGCAGTACTTC. Translated: CASSYGGTGGYEQYF.

The chain combines TRBV7-9 with TRBJ2-1, with no clear D. Trimming took off 3 bases at V and 7 bases at J, with 16 bases between the two ends. This CDR3 is 15 amino acids long. Germline V gene data show CDR1 as SEHNR and CDR2 as FQNEAQ (reference sequence). The CDR3 reads CASSFRATDRNEQFF. The CDR3 region has the DNA TGTGCCAGCAGCTTCCGGGCCACGGACCGAAATGAGCAGTTCTTC.

The chain joins TRBV9 to TRBJ2-5; D gene uncertain. V lost 3 bases, J lost 5 bases, and 11 bases lay in between. Germline CDR1 and CDR2: SGDLS and YYNGEE. This CDR3 contains 13 residues. The CDR3 DNA is TGTGCCAGCAGCGGGGCGGTCCGGGAGACCCAGTACTTC. It is translated as CASSGAVRETQYF. The whole variable domain, filled in from reference TRBV9 and TRBJ2-5, reads DSGVTQTPKHLITATGQRVTLRCSPRSGDLSVYWYQQSLDQGLQFLIQYYNGEERAKGNILERFSAQQFPDLHSELNLSSLELGDSALYFCASSGAVRETQYFGPGTRLLVL.